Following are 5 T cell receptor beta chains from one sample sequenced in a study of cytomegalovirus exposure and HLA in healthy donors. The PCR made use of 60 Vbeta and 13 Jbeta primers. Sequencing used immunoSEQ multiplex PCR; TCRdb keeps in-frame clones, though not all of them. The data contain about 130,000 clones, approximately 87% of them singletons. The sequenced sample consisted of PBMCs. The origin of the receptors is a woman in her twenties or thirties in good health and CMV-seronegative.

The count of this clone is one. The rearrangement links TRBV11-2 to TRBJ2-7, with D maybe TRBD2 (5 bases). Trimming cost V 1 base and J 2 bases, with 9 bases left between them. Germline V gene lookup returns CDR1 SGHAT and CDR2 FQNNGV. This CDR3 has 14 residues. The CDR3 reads CASSLGTGTYEQYF. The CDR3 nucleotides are TGTGCCAGCAGCTTAGGGACTGGGACCTACGAGCAGTACTTC.

CDR3 amino acids: CASGPLRTETYEQYF. The CDR3 DNA reads TGTGCCAGCGGTCCTTTGCGGACAGAGACCTACGAGCAGTACTTC. The chain has TRBV5-6 and TRBJ2-5; TRBD1 might be the D (6 bases). TRBJ2-7 matches the DNA end more closely, so the J call is doubtful. Germline loops: CDR1 SGHDT, CDR2 YYEEEE. The CDR3 spans 15 residues.

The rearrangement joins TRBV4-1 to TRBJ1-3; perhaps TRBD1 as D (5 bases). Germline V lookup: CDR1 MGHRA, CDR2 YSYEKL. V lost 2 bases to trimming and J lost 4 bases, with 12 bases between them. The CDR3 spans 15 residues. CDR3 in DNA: TGCGCCAGCAGCCAACCGCGGCGGGGCGGAAACACCATATATTTT. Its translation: CASSQPRRGGNTIYF.

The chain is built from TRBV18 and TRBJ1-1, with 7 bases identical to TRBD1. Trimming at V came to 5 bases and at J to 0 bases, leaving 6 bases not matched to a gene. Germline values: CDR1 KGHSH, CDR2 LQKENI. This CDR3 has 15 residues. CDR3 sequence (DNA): TGTGCCAGCTCAACCAGTACAGGGGTGAACACTGAAGCTTTCTTT. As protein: CASSTSTGVNTEAFF.

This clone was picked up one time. CDR3 loop: CASATQGLQDTQYF. As DNA, the CDR3 is TGTGCCAGCGCAACACAGGGACTTCAAGATACGCAGTATTTT. This chain uses TRBV18 with TRBJ2-3; D possibly uses TRBD1 or TRBD2 (6 bases each). CDR1 KGHSH and CDR2 LQKENI come from the germline V gene. CDR3 length: 14 residues. Trimming took off 8 bases at V and 5 bases at J, with 17 bases between the two ends.